This TCR beta chain was found in a study of radiotherapy plus CTLA-4 blockade in lung cancer. Study as a whole: Objective responses were recorded in about 18% of patients, with disease control recorded in about 29%. The study's findings and limits: The best prediction of response reportedly came from early blood T cell clone dynamics, with interferon-beta.

A word on this clone: Its antigen remains unidentified.

Assay used: immunoSEQ multiplex PCR; TCRdb lists only in-frame clones, some missing. The sample lists about 70,000 clones; around 77% were seen once. Trimming took 1 base from V and 3 from J; bases not matched to a gene: 6. The CDR3 loop spans 15 amino acids. Germline assignment: CDR1 LGHNA and CDR2 YNFKEQ. The sample here was peripheral blood, taken from a patient treated with radiotherapy plus ipilimumab. The TCR sequence derives from a human donor with non-small cell lung cancer whose response to radiotherapy plus ipilimumab could not be evaluated. Some clones in this sample may be carry-over from other donors' samples. The V gene is TRBV4-2, the J gene TRBJ2-7; 7 bases fit TRBD1. CDR3 loop: CASSQVRQGGYEQYF. The CDR3 DNA follows: TGTGCCAGCAGCCAAGTAAGACAGGGCGGCTACGAGCAGTACTTC.